This section outlines one T cell receptor beta chain sequence together with its context. The antigen is not known. The record originates from a study of cytomegalovirus exposure and HLA in healthy donors. The CDR3 consists of 14 residues. J lost 2 bases, V lost 3 bases, and 5 bases had no gene match. Germline-derived CDR1 and CDR2 are GTSNPN and SVGIG (reference sequence). Only in-frame clones appear in the TCRdb table, and some are missing; sequencing was by immunoSEQ multiplex PCR. The table records approximately 130,000 clones, 85% to 90% of them present only once. The donors were members of the validation cohort, which comprised about 130 subjects and was separate from the first cohort of 600 to 800 subjects. Study-level findings and limits: As was reported, the classifier diagnosed cytomegalovirus status with high specificity and sensitivity. Cytomegalovirus association was assigned to more than 150 TCR beta chains. In the 120 or so validation repertoires, 85% to 95% of cluster scores exceeded 0, per a later analysis.

This chain uses TRBV30 with TRBJ2-5, with 8 bases aligning to TRBD1. The sequenced sample consisted of PBMCs. This clonotype was sampled from a woman younger than 45 in good health and CMV-seronegative. The CDR3 DNA sequence: TGTGCCTGGAGCGCGGACAGGGCGCAAGAGACCCAGTACTTC. It specifies CAWSADRAQETQYF.